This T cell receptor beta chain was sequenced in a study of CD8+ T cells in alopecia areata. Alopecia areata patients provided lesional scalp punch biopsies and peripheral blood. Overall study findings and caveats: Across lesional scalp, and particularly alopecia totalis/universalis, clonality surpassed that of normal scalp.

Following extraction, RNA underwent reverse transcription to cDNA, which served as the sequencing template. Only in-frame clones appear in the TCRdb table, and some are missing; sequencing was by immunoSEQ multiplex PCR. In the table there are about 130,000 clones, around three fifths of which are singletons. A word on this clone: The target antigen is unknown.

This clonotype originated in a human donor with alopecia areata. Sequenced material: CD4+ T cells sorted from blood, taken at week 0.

CDR3 DNA sequence: TGTGCCAGCAGCCCGGGGGGTGAAAAACTGTTTTTT. Protein sequence: CASSPGGEKLFF. J is TRBJ1-4 and V is TRBV7-9; tentatively, D is TRBD1 (5 bases). Trimming took off 5 bases at V and 7 bases at J, with 8 bases between the two ends. CDR3 length: 12 amino acids. Looked up from germline, CDR1 is SEHNR and CDR2 is FQNEAQ (reference sequence).